The rows below give T cell receptor beta chains drawn from one sample of a study of shared clonotypes between healthy human individuals. This table comes from immunoSEQ multiplex PCR, and its TCRdb copy is limited to in-frame clones, with some not included. Of about 2.1 million clones in the sample, 93% were seen once. The sequenced sample consisted of naive CD8+ T cells from PBMCs. Receptors were obtained from a man between 18 and 29 years old in good health. Some clones in this sample may be carry-over from other donors' samples. Each CDR3 is given with its conserved first and last residue. The D gene is left open where the match is weak. Part of the rows lack a size; the others show once, few, many or a class for expanded clones.

j_call v_call d_call clone_size cdr3_nt cdr3_aa
TRBJ2-1 TRBV6-5 . . TGTGCCAGCAGTTACGGGCTGGGCTCCTACAATGAGCAGTTCTTC CASSYGLGSYNEQFF
TRBJ2-1 TRBV7-2 TRBD2 . TGTGCCAGCAGCCCTGGGACTAGCGTTGAGCAGTTCTTC CASSPGTSVEQFF
TRBJ2-1 TRBV15 . . TGTGCCACCAGGGACAGTAACAATGAGCAGTTCTTC CATRDSNNEQFF
TRBJ1-2 TRBV7-9 . . TGTGCCAGCAGCCAAGCCGCAGATAACTATGGCTACACCTTC CASSQAADNYGYTF
TRBJ2-2 TRBV18 TRBD1 . TGTGCCAGCTCACCGGGACAGGGTTACACCGGGGAGCTGTTTTTT CASSPGQGYTGELFF
TRBJ2-3 TRBV5-1 . . TGCGCCAGCAGCTTTCTCCGGCAGACTGCAGATACGCAGTATTTT CASSFLRQTADTQYF
TRBJ2-7 TRBV7-8 TRBD1 once TGTGCCAGCAGCTTAGTACAGGGGGCTTACGAGCAGTACTTC CASSLVQGAYEQYF
TRBJ2-1 TRBV28 TRBD2 . TGTGCCAGTAATCCTAGCGGGAGGGAAAGCTCCTACAATGAGCAGTTCTTC CASNPSGRESSYNEQFF
TRBJ2-5 TRBV7-9 . . TGTGCCAGCAGCTTAATAGCGATTTCGGAGACCCAGTACTTC CASSLIAISETQYF
TRBJ2-2 TRBV6-4 . . TGTGCCAGCACACGGACTAACAACACCGGGGAGCTGTTTTTT CASTRTNNTGELFF
TRBJ1-1 TRBV28 TRBD1 . TGTGCCAGCAGTTTACCCACCCGGGGAGGGGGCTACACTGAAGCTTTCTTT CASSLPTRGGGYTEAFF
TRBJ2-7 TRBV13 . . TGTGCCAGCAGCCTGGGGATGTACGAGCAGTACTTC CASSLGMYEQYF
TRBJ2-1 TRBV2 TRBD2 once TGTGCCAGCAGTGGACTAGCGGGAGGTTGGGAGCAGTTCTTC CASSGLAGGWEQFF
TRBJ2-3 TRBV9 . . TGTGCCAGCAGCAGAGTGGGGGTTAGCACAGATACGCAGTATTTT CASSRVGVSTDTQYF
TRBJ2-7 TRBV10-2 . . TGCGCCAGCCTGAATTACGAGCAGTACTTC CASLNYEQYF
TRBJ2-7 TRBV27 . . TGTGCCAGCAGTTTGGAACTCCACAGCTCCTACGAGCAGTACTTC CASSLELHSSYEQYF
TRBJ1-2 TRBV28 . . TGTGCCAGCAGTTTTGACACCTTGGGCTACACCTTC CASSFDTLGYTF
TRBJ2-1 TRBV19 TRBD2 . TGTGCCAGTACCCTGAGCGGGAGGGGTTACAATGAGCAGTTCTTC CASTLSGRGYNEQFF
TRBJ2-1 TRBV11-2 TRBD2 . TGTGCCAGCCCACTAGCGGGAGAAAGACCGCGGGACAATGAGCAGTTCTTC CASPLAGERPRDNEQFF
TRBJ2-7 TRBV28 . . TGTGCCAGCAGCCCCGGTTTTTACGAGCAGTACTTC CASSPGFYEQYF
TRBJ1-1 TRBV19 TRBD1 once TGTGCCAGTAGTTGGACAGGGCGAGGCGACACTGAAGCTTTCTTT CASSWTGRGDTEAFF
TRBJ2-7 TRBV27 . once TGTGCCAGCAGCCCAGGGAGCTCCTACGAGCAGTACTTC CASSPGSSYEQYF
TRBJ2-7 TRBV4-3 . . TGCGCCAGCAGCAAGGGCAGGGGAGCCTACGAGCAGTACTTC CASSKGRGAYEQYF
TRBJ2-7 TRBV4-3 TRBD1 . TGCGCCAGCAGCCAAGCCAGGGGGTTGGCGGGTACCCTCTTTAGCTCCTACGAGCAGTACTTC CASSQARGLAGTLFSSYEQYF
TRBJ2-1 TRBV7-9 . . TGTGCCAGCAGCCAAAACGGATGGGACTTGGCGGTGGGTGAGCAGTTCTTC CASSQNGWDLAVGEQFF
TRBJ2-5 TRBV15 TRBD1 . TGTGCCACCAGCCCCGGGTTACAGGGGGTGGAAGAGACCCAGTACTTC CATSPGLQGVEETQYF
TRBJ1-5 TRBV6-5 . . TGTGCCAGCAGTCCCCGGCGGGGGAACAATCAGCCCCAGCATTTT CASSPRRGNNQPQHF
TRBJ1-1 TRBV9 . . TGTGCCAGCAGCGTAGAGGACGTCCTACCGAACACTGAAGCTTTCTTT CASSVEDVLPNTEAFF
TRBJ1-1 TRBV7-6 . . TGTGCCAGCAGCTTAGGGGGCGGGATTAGGAACACTGAAGCTTTCTTT CASSLGGGIRNTEAFF
TRBJ2-4 TRBV27 . . TGTGCCAGCAGTTTCGGAGTGAGGGAAAACATTCAGTACTTC CASSFGVRENIQYF
TRBJ2-6 TRBV9 TRBD1 . TGTGCCAGCAGCCCCTGGACAGGGGACACTGGGGCCAACGTCCTGACTTTC CASSPWTGDTGANVLTF
TRBJ1-1 TRBV7-2 . . TGTGCCAGCAGCTTAAGTTCCCCATGGGGGAACACTGAAGCTTTCTTT CASSLSSPWGNTEAFF
TRBJ1-1 TRBV19 . few TGTGCCAGTAAGGAAGCGGATGAGCCTGAAGCTTTCTTT CASKEADEPEAFF
TRBJ2-7 TRBV29-1 . once TGCAGCGGACCCCTGGGGACGGACTACGAGCAGTACTTC CSGPLGTDYEQYF
TRBJ2-7 TRBV27 TRBD2 . TGTGCCAGCAGTTTATTGGCGGGGGGCGCCTACGAGCAGTACTTC CASSLLAGGAYEQYF
TRBJ2-5 TRBV27 . . TGTGCCAGCACCGAACGCGGGCAAGAGACCCAGTACTTC CASTERGQETQYF
TRBJ2-7 TRBV5-1 TRBD2 . TGCGCCAGCAGCCCTTGGGGGCTAGCGGGAGTCTCCTACGAGCAGTACTTC CASSPWGLAGVSYEQYF
TRBJ2-6 TRBV7-8 TRBD2 once TGTGCCAGCAGCTTAGGTGCTAGCGGGGTAACTATCTCTGGGGCCAACGTCCTGACTTTC CASSLGASGVTISGANVLTF
TRBJ2-4 TRBV15 . . TGTGCCACCAGCAATTCTGGCAGGGGAGCCAAAAACATTCAGTACTTC CATSNSGRGAKNIQYF
TRBJ2-7 TRBV5-1 . . TGCGCCAGCAGTCTAGGACCGGGCCCCGGTGAGCAGTACTTC CASSLGPGPGEQYF
TRBJ2-2 TRBV9 TRBD2 . TGTGCCAGCAGCCTACGACTAGCGGGAGCAACCGGGGAGCTGTTTTTT CASSLRLAGATGELFF
TRBJ2-7 TRBV7-2 TRBD2 . TGTGCCAGCAGCGCGGGGGGCGGAGGCTACGAGCAGTACTTC CASSAGGGGYEQYF
TRBJ1-2 TRBV27 TRBD1 . TGTGCCAGCAGTTCCCGGGACAGGGGATGGCGCGGCTACACCTTC CASSSRDRGWRGYTF
TRBJ2-7 TRBV9 . . TGTGCCAGCAGCTCCCCGGGCTACGAGCAGTACTTC CASSSPGYEQYF
TRBJ2-2 TRBV7-9 TRBD1 . TGTGCCAGCAAGTCAGACAGGGTGAACGAGTTGGAGCTGTTTTTT CASKSDRVNELELFF
TRBJ2-1 TRBV6-5 TRBD1 once TGTGCCAGCATCTCCGACAGGGGGAGGGCCTATGAGCAGTTCTTC CASISDRGRAYEQFF
TRBJ2-2 TRBV5-5 . . TGTGCCAGCGGCGAGGACACCCGGAACACCGGGGAGCTGTTTTTT CASGEDTRNTGELFF
TRBJ2-1 TRBV5-4 TRBD1 . TGTGCCAGCAGCTTAATAGGGACAGGGAACAATGAGCAGTTCTTC CASSLIGTGNNEQFF
TRBJ2-2 TRBV4-1 . . TGCGCCAGCAGCCCTCGGGGGACCGGGGAGCCGTTTTTT CASSPRGTGEPFF
TRBJ2-1 TRBV27 . . TGTGCCAGCAGCCCTTTATCTAACAGGGAAGGTGAGCAGTTCTTC CASSPLSNREGEQFF
TRBJ1-5 TRBV7-8 . . TGTGCCAGCCAGGGGAGGGGAAGCAATCAGCCCCAGCATTTT CASQGRGSNQPQHF
TRBJ2-2 TRBV29-1 TRBD2 once TGCAGCGTTGATGCCGGGCGGGAGATCACCGGGGAGCTGTTTTTT CSVDAGREITGELFF
TRBJ1-5 TRBV4-1 . . TGCGCCAGCAGCCAAGTTCGGGGTCAGCCCCAGCATTTT CASSQVRGQPQHF
TRBJ1-3 TRBV28 . . TGTGCCAGCACTATCCCCGGGGTCGGAAACACCATATATTTT CASTIPGVGNTIYF